This T cell receptor (beta chain) was captured in a study of blood T cell repertoires in COVID-19. Study-wide background: PBMCs, B-cell-depleted T cells, or T cells provided the cDNA or gDNA that made up the material.

The data were produced by immunoSEQ multiplex PCR, yet TCRdb's version contains in-frame clones alone and is incomplete. The data hold about 120,000 clones, with 80% to 90% observed a single time. This CDR3 has 17 residues. The V gene end was trimmed by 1 base and the J gene end by 6 bases; junction bases not matched to a gene: 7. The germline V gene encodes CDR1 KGHDR and CDR2 SFDVKD. The TCR originated in a man in his 70s with active or convalescent COVID-19. The chain links TRBV24-1 to TRBJ2-2; 10 positions match TRBD2. Sequenced material: peripheral blood. CDR3 loop: CATSDLRTSGWSGELFF. CDR3 DNA sequence: TGTGCCACCAGTGATTTAAGGACTAGCGGCTGGTCCGGGGAGCTGTTTTTT.